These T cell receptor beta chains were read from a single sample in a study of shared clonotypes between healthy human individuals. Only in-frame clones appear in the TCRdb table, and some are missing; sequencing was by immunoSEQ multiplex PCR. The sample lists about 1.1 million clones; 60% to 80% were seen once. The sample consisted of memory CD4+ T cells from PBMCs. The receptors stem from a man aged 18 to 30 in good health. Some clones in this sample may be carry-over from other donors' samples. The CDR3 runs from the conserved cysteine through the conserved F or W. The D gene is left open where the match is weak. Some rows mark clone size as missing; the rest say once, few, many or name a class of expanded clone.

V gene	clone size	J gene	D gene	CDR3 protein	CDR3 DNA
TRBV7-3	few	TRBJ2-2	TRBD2	CASSLSSGRAGIGGELFF	TGTGCCAGCAGCTTATCTAGCGGGAGGGCCGGTATCGGCGGGGAGCTGTTTTTT
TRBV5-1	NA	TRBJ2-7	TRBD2	CASRDTSGTYEQYF	TGCGCCAGCAGAGACACTAGCGGGACGTACGAGCAGTACTTC
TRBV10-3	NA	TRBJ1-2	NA	CAISESSDYGYTF	TGTGCCATCAGTGAGTCGAGTGACTATGGCTACACCTTC
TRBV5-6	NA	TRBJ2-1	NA	CASSYLGGGNEQFF	TGTGCCAGCAGCTACCTAGGGGGGGGCAATGAGCAGTTCTTC
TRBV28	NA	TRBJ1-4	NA	CASSLPQTTNEKLFF	TGTGCCAGCAGTTTACCCCAGACAACTAATGAAAAACTGTTTTTT
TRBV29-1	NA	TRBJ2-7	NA	CSVVVWSYEQYF	TGCAGCGTTGTAGTCTGGTCCTACGAGCAGTACTTC
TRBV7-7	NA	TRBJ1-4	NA	CASSVGIGEKLFF	TGTGCCAGCAGCGTTGGAATCGGGGAAAAACTGTTTTTT
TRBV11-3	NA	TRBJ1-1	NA	CASSLRGALDTEAFF	TGTGCCAGCAGTTTACGTGGGGCTTTGGACACTGAAGCTTTCTTT
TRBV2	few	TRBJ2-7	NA	CASSAPYEQYF	TGTGCCAGCAGTGCGCCGTACGAGCAGTACTTC
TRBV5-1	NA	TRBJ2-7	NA	CASSLDGGVIYEQYF	TGCGCCAGCAGCTTGGATGGGGGAGTCATTTACGAGCAGTACTTC
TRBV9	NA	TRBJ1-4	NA	CASSVRAGVEKLFF	TGTGCCAGCAGCGTAAGGGCAGGGGTTGAAAAACTGTTTTTT
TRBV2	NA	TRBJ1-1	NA	CASSEMANTEAFF	TGTGCCAGCAGTGAGATGGCAAACACTGAAGCTTTCTTT
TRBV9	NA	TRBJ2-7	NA	CASSVDWRSYEQYF	TGTGCCAGCAGCGTAGATTGGAGGTCCTACGAGCAGTACTTC
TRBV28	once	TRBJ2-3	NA	CASTPPLGRSVAKGADTQYF	TGTGCCAGCACCCCGCCTCTGGGTCGGAGTGTAGCGAAAGGTGCAGATACGCAGTATTTT
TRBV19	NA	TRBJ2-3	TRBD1	CASSRGQGRDTQYF	TGTGCCAGTAGTAGGGGACAGGGGCGGGATACGCAGTATTTT
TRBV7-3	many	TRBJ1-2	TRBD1	CASSLTLNRAGQGANYGYTF	TGTGCCAGCAGCTTAACGTTAAACCGAGCGGGACAGGGAGCTAACTATGGCTACACCTTC
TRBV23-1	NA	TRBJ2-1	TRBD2	CASSSGSVYNEQFF	TGCGCCAGCAGTAGCGGGAGCGTATACAATGAGCAGTTCTTC
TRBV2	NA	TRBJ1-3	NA	CASSEGPRTAWTIYF	TGTGCCAGCAGTGAAGGACCACGGACTGCCTGGACCATATATTTT
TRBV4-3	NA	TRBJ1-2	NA	CASSQSPGTYYGYTF	TGCGCCAGCAGCCAATCACCCGGGACTTACTATGGCTACACCTTC
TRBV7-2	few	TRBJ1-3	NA	CASSLQSWRSGNTIYF	TGTGCCAGCAGCCTTCAAAGTTGGCGCTCTGGAAACACCATATATTTT
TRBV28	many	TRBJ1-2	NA	CASSPRLGRNYGYTF	TGTGCCAGCAGTCCCCGTCTTGGGAGAAACTATGGCTACACCTTC
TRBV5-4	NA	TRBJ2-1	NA	CASSLLLDEQFF	TGTGCCAGCAGCTTGTTACTGGATGAGCAGTTCTTC
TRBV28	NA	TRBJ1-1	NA	CASSAPLGAMNTEAFF	TGTGCCAGCAGTGCACCTTTGGGGGCGATGAACACTGAAGCTTTCTTT
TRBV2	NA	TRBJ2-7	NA	CASSPALYLEQYF	TGTGCCAGCAGCCCAGCTTTATACCTCGAGCAGTACTTC
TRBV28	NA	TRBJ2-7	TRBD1	CASSRDRGREQYF	TGTGCCAGCAGCCGGGACAGGGGGCGCGAGCAGTACTTC
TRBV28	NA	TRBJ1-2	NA	CASSLWSSTGYTF	TGTGCCAGCAGTTTATGGAGCTCAACGGGCTACACCTTC
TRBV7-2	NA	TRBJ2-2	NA	CASSLGGANTGELFF	TGTGCCAGCAGCCTAGGCGGGGCCAACACCGGGGAGCTGTTTTTT
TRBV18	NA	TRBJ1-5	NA	CASSPIWLGCQYSNQPQHF	TGTGCCAGCTCACCAATTTGGTTAGGTTGTCAGTATAGCAATCAGCCCCAGCATTTT
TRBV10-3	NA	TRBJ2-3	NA	CAISESTSWATDTQYF	TGTGCCATCAGTGAGTCAACTAGCTGGGCCACAGATACGCAGTATTTT
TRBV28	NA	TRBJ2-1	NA	CASTPLGRENEQFF	TGTGCCAGCACCCCCCTCGGCAGGGAGAATGAGCAGTTCTTC
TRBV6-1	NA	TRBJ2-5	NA	CASTPGHPQETQYF	TGTGCCAGCACCCCGGGACATCCCCAAGAGACCCAGTACTTC
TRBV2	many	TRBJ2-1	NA	CASNDPYLRDSRYNEQFF	TGTGCCAGCAACGACCCTTACCTCCGGGACTCGCGATACAATGAGCAGTTCTTC
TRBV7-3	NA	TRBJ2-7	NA	CASSLQGTYEQYF	TGTGCCAGCAGCTTACAGGGCACTTACGAGCAGTACTTC
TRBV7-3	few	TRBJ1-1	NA	CASSKQVNTEAFF	TGTGCCAGCAGCAAACAGGTGAACACTGAAGCTTTCTTT
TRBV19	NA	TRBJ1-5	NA	CASSQVVGNQPQHF	TGTGCCAGTAGCCAGGTCGTTGGGAATCAGCCCCAGCATTTT
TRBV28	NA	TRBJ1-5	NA	CASSFSRNNQPQHF	TGTGCCAGCAGTTTCTCAAGGAACAATCAGCCCCAGCATTTT
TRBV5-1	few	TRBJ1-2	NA	CASSLDSPNYGYTF	TGCGCCAGCAGCTTGGACAGTCCCAACTATGGCTACACCTTC
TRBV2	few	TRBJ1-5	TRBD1	CASTGPGGEQPQHF	TGTGCCAGCACCGGCCCAGGGGGCGAACAGCCCCAGCATTTT
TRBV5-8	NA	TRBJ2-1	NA	CASSLAGQQGFRRQFF	TGTGCCAGCAGCTTGGCAGGACAACAGGGTTTTCGTAGGCAGTTCTTC
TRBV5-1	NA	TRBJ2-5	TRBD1	CASSLGRLAQGEQYF	TGCGCCAGCAGCCTAGGTAGACTGGCCCAGGGGGAGCAGTACTTC
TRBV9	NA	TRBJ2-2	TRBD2	CASSAPGGGANTGELFF	TGTGCCAGCAGCGCCCCGGGAGGCGGGGCGAACACCGGGGAGCTGTTTTTT
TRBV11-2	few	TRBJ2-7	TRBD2	CASSLGGSLNDEQYF	TGTGCCAGCAGCTTAGGCGGGAGTCTTAACGACGAGCAGTACTTC
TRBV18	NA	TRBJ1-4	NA	CASSPSQGSWEKLFF	TGTGCCAGCTCCCCTTCCCAGGGTTCGTGGGAAAAACTGTTTTTT
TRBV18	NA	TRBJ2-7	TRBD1	CASSRAGGMYEQYF	TGTGCCAGCTCACGAGCAGGGGGAATGTACGAGCAGTACTTC
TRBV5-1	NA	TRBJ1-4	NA	CASSLATANANEKLFF	TGCGCCAGCAGCTTGGCGACAGCCAATGCTAATGAAAAACTGTTTTTT
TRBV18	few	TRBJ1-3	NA	CASSPGNSGNTIYF	TGTGCCAGCTCACCGGGAAACTCTGGAAACACCATATATTTT
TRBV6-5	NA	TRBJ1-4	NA	CASRPPGFDEKLFF	TGTGCCAGCAGACCCCCGGGTTTCGATGAAAAACTGTTTTTT
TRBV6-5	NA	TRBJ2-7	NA	CASRRGVASYEQYF	TGTGCCAGCAGACGGGGAGTAGCCTCCTACGAGCAGTACTTC
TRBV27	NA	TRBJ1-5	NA	CASSLRLGDQPQHF	TGTGCCAGCAGTTTAAGGCTGGGCGATCAGCCCCAGCATTTT
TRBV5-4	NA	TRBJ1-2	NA	CASSLDSNYGYTF	TGTGCCAGCAGCTTGGACAGCAACTATGGCTACACCTTC
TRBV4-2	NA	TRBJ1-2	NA	CASSLASVNYGYTF	TGTGCCAGCAGCTTGGCCTCGGTAAACTATGGCTACACCTTC
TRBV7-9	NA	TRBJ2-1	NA	CASSLRNEQFF	TGTGCCAGCAGCTTGAGGAATGAGCAGTTCTTC
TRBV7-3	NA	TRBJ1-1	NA	CASSLTRDQEAFF	TGTGCCAGCAGCTTAACGAGGGACCAAGAAGCTTTCTTT
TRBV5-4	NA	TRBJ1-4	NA	CASSLGGTGNEKLFF	TGTGCCAGCAGCTTGGGGGGGACGGGAAATGAAAAACTGTTTTTT